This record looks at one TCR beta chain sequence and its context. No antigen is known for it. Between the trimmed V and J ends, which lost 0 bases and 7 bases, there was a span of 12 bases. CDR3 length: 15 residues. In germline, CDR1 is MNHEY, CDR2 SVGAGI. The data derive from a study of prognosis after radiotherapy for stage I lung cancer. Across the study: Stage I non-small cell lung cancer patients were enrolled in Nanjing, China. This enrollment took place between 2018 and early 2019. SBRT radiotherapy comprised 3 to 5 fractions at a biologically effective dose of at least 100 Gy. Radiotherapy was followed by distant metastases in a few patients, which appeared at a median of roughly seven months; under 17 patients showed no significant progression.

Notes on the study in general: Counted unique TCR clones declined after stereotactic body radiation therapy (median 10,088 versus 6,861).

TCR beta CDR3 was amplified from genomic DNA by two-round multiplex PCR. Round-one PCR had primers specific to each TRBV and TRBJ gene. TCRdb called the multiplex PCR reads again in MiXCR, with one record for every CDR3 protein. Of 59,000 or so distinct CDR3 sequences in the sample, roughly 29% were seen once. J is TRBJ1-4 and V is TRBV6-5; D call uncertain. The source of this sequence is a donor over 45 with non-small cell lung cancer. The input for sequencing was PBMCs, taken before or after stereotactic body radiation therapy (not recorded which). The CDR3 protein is CASSYSKGFCEKLFF. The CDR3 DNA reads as TGTGCCAGCAGTTACTCGAAAGGGTTCTGTGAAAAACTGTTTTTT.